Shown below are 19 T cell receptor beta chains from a single sample sequenced in a study of cytomegalovirus exposure and HLA in healthy donors. PCR amplification relied on 60 Vbeta primers (plus 13 Jbeta primers). The table came from immunoSEQ multiplex PCR; TCRdb's copy has only in-frame clones and leaves some out. The sample carries 150,000 to 200,000 clones, roughly 68% recorded once. Input material: PBMCs. These receptors were collected from a man aged 25 to 45 in good health and CMV-seropositive.

This chain links TRBV30 with TRBJ2-3, with 8 bases lining up with TRBD2. Germline-derived CDR1 and CDR2 are GTSNPN and SVGIG (reference sequence). The junction had 7 bases not matched to a gene; V was cut back by 0 bases and J by 5 bases. The length of the CDR3 is 15 residues. CDR3 in amino acids: CAWSVGLAGRDTQYF. The CDR3 nucleotides read TGTGCCTGGAGTGTCGGTCTAGCGGGCAGAGATACGCAGTATTTT.

J is TRBJ1-4 and V is TRBV14; 7 nucleotides match TRBD1. The germline V gene has CDR1 SGHDN and CDR2 FVKESK. The CDR3 extends over 17 amino acids. With V trimmed by 0 bases and J by 5 bases, 9 bases remained unmatched. The CDR3 loop is CASSQEAWEQGNEKLFF. CDR3 nucleotide sequence: TGTGCCAGCAGCCAAGAAGCCTGGGAACAGGGGAATGAAAAACTGTTTTTT.

The CDR3 DNA reads TGTGCCAGCAGCGTAGAAAGTAGCGTAGGCTACGAGCAGTACTTC. Amino acids: CASSVESSVGYEQYF. The V gene is TRBV9, the J gene TRBJ2-7, with D possibly matching TRBD2 (5 bases). The CDR3 length is 15 residues. Trimming shortened V by 0 bases and J by 3 bases, and 13 bases separated the two germline ends. Germline V gene data show CDR1 as SGDLS and CDR2 as YYNGEE. Variable domain in full (rest from reference TRBV9 and TRBJ2-7): DSGVTQTPKHLITATGQRVTLRCSPRSGDLSVYWYQQSLDQGLQFLIQYYNGEERAKGNILERFSAQQFPDLHSELNLSSLELGDSALYFCASSVESSVGYEQYFGPGTRLTVT.

With respect to this clone: The same CDR3 also results from other DNA sequences found in this sample. The rearrangement links TRBV6-5 to TRBJ1-1; a weak D match, TRBD1 (6 bases). Germline loops: CDR1 MNHEY, CDR2 SVGAGI. Trimming took off 4 bases at V and 1 base at J, with 10 bases between the two ends. The CDR3 consists of 14 residues. CDR3 in amino acids: CASSLGGTNTEAFF. For the CDR3, the DNA is TGTGCCAGCAGTTTAGGGGGAACGAACACTGAAGCTTTCTTT.

V is TRBV9 and J is TRBJ1-5; D not resolved. The CDR3 has 13 amino acids. Trimming removed 0 bases from V and 7 bases from J, with 8 bases in between. Germline lookup yields CDR1 SGDLS and CDR2 YYNGEE. This CDR3 reads CASSVGSRQPQHF. CDR3 coding DNA: TGTGCCAGCAGCGTAGGTAGCAGACAGCCCCAGCATTTT.

The chain uses TRBV28 and TRBJ1-1; a possible D gene is TRBD1 (5 bases). This CDR3 comprises 13 residues. CDR1 and CDR2 (germline): MDHEN, SYDVKM. Deletions cut 1 base from V and 7 bases from J, with 10 bases between. In nucleotides, the CDR3 is TGTGCCAGCAGTTTATCCAGGGTGAGTGAAGCTTTCTTT. The encoded protein is CASSLSRVSEAFF.

This chain joins TRBV28 and TRBJ2-3, with TRBD2 matching over 11 bases. This CDR3 spans 19 amino acids. Germline trimming cut 5 bases from V and 0 bases from J; bases unmatched to any gene: 13. Per germline, CDR1 MDHEN and CDR2 SYDVKM. The CDR3 nucleotides read TGTGCCAGCAGTGCAAACCCTCGGTGGACTAGCGGGAGCACAGATACGCAGTATTTT. It codes for CASSANPRWTSGSTDTQYF.

The chain links TRBV9 to TRBJ2-5, with TRBD2 matching 8 bases. V shed 4 bases and J 3 bases; nucleotides not matched to a gene: 11. Germline V gene data show CDR1 as SGDLS and CDR2 as YYNGEE. The CDR3 sequence is 16 residues long. Written as DNA, the CDR3 is TGTGCCAGCAGCCCCTTGGGAGCGGGAGACGAAGAGACCCAGTACTTC. Protein product: CASSPLGAGDEETQYF. Combining the CDR3 with reference TRBV9 and TRBJ2-5 gives the whole variable domain DSGVTQTPKHLITATGQRVTLRCSPRSGDLSVYWYQQSLDQGLQFLIQYYNGEERAKGNILERFSAQQFPDLHSELNLSSLELGDSALYFCASSPLGAGDEETQYFGPGTRLLVL.

This chain joins TRBV19 and TRBJ1-1; D remains ambiguous. The CDR3 sequence is 12 residues long. Germline values: CDR1 LNHDA, CDR2 SQIVND (reference sequence). V gave up 9 bases and J gave up 1 base, with 9 bases separating them. The CDR3 protein is CASSSGNTEAFF. Written as DNA, the CDR3 is TGTGCCAGCAGTTCAGGGAACACTGAAGCTTTCTTT.

The DNA of the CDR3 is TGTGCCGTGGCAGCAGACACTAACTATGGCTACACCTTC. This codes for CAVAADTNYGYTF. The chain combines TRBV30 with TRBJ1-2; D not resolved. This CDR3 is 13 amino acids long. CDR1 GTSNPN and CDR2 SVGIG come from the germline V gene (reference sequence). The V end was cut by 8 bases, the J end by 0 bases, with 13 bases between.

The table lists this clone with a few counts. The chain links TRBV7-8 to TRBJ2-7, with D possibly TRBD2 on 5 matching bases. CDR1 is SGHVS, CDR2 FQNEAQ, per germline. Trimming removed 5 bases from V and 5 bases from J, with 16 bases in between. The CDR3 is 14 amino acids. The CDR3 DNA is TGTGCCAGCAGCCCAAGGGCGGGCGACCACGAGCAGTACTTC. Its translation: CASSPRAGDHEQYF.

The chain links TRBV20-1 to TRBJ1-1; D is ambiguous. With 1 base removed from V and 10 bases from J, the gap between germline ends came to 10 bases. From germline, CDR1 is DFQATT and CDR2 SNEGSKA (reference sequence). This CDR3 contains 11 residues. For the CDR3, the DNA is TGCAGTGCTAGAGTGGGAGGTGCAGCTTTCTTT. Protein sequence: CSARVGGAAFF.

The chain has TRBV30 and TRBJ2-3; TRBD1 aligns across 9 bases. The trim removed 8 bases at V and 4 bases at J, leaving 7 bases unmatched. Germline loops: CDR1 GTSNPN, CDR2 SVGIG (reference sequence). The CDR3 consists of 13 residues. The CDR3 coding sequence is TGTGCCCGTGGGACAGGGTGGGCAGATACGCAGTATTTT. Protein sequence: CARGTGWADTQYF.

V usage is TRBV4-1 and J usage is TRBJ1-5; the D gene is possibly TRBD1 (5 bases). The V and J ends lost 0 bases and 0 bases respectively, with 9 bases between them. The germline V gene encodes CDR1 MGHRA and CDR2 YSYEKL. This CDR3 comprises 16 residues. The CDR3 protein is CASSQDPGYSNQPQHF. CDR3 nucleotide sequence: TGCGCCAGCAGCCAAGATCCAGGGTATAGCAATCAGCCCCAGCATTTT.

The chain couples TRBV30 to TRBJ2-5, with D perhaps matching TRBD2 (5 bases). This CDR3 region has 13 residues. V was pared by 0 bases and J by 9 bases, with 14 bases between. The germline V gene encodes CDR1 GTSNPN and CDR2 SVGIG (reference sequence). The CDR3 region has the DNA TGTGCCTGGAGTGTAGGAGGCAGCCCGGCCCAGTACTTC. Translated: CAWSVGGSPAQYF.

The chain carries TRBV27 and TRBJ1-2; tentative D call: TRBD1 (5 bases). V was cut by 3 bases and J by 4 bases, with 12 bases left in between. Germline V gene sequence: CDR1 MNHEY, CDR2 SMNVEV (reference sequence). The CDR3 contains 14 residues. The CDR3 DNA reads TGTGCCAGCAGTTTGTTGCAGGGCACCTATGGCTACACCTTC. It encodes CASSLLQGTYGYTF.

The chain links TRBV6-5 to TRBJ1-4, with D hard to call. Trimming shortened V by 5 bases and J by 3 bases, and 10 bases separated the two germline ends. The germline V gene has CDR1 MNHEY and CDR2 SVGAGI. The CDR3 runs 14 residues. The CDR3 DNA follows: TGTGCCAGCAGTCGCGGATCTTCTAATGAAAAACTGTTTTTT. The encoded protein is CASSRGSSNEKLFF.

The rearrangement uses TRBV18 and TRBJ2-7; D is perhaps TRBD1 (5 bases). The CDR3 is made up of 17 amino acids. Trimming removed 0 bases from V and 3 bases from J, with 18 bases in between. CDR1 and CDR2 (germline): KGHSH, LQKENI. CDR3 coding DNA: TGTGCCAGCTCACCACCGCTTGAATCAGGGATCGACTACGAGCAGTACTTC. Translation gives CASSPPLESGIDYEQYF.

The chain combines TRBV28 with TRBJ2-7; 9 bases fit TRBD2. Germline CDR1 MDHEN, CDR2 SYDVKM. After removal of 2 bases from V and 6 bases from J, the junction contained 5 bases not matched to a gene. The CDR3 sequence is 14 residues long. Here the CDR3 reads CASSLLAGTREQYF. CDR3 nucleotides: TGTGCCAGCAGTTTACTAGCGGGGACACGCGAGCAGTACTTC.